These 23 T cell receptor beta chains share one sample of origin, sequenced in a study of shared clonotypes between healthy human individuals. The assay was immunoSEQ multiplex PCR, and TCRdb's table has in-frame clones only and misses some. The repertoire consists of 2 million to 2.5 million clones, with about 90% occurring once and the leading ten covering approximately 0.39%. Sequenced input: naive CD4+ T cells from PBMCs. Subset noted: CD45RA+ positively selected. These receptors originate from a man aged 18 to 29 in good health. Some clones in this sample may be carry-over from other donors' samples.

The CDR3 loop reads CASRRDTNTEAFF. CDR3 coding DNA: TGTGCCAGCAGACGAGACACAAACACTGAAGCTTTCTTT. The chain joins TRBV28 to TRBJ1-1, with unresolved D. CDR1 and CDR2 from the germline V gene are MDHEN and SYDVKM. This CDR3 contains 13 residues. The germline V and J ends were trimmed by 6 bases and 2 bases, with 10 bases remaining between them.

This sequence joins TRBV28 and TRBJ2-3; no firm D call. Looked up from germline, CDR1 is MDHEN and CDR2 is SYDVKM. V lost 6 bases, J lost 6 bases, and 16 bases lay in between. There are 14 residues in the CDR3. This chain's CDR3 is CASRPRIWADTQYF. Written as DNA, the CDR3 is TGTGCCAGCAGACCCCGGATCTGGGCCGATACGCAGTATTTT.

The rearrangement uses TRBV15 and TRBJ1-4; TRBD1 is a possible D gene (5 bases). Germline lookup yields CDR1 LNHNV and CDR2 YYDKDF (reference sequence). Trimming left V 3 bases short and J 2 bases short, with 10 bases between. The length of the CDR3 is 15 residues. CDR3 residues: CATSRGPGTNEKLFF. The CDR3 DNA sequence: TGTGCCACCAGCAGGGGACCTGGGACTAATGAAAAACTGTTTTTT.

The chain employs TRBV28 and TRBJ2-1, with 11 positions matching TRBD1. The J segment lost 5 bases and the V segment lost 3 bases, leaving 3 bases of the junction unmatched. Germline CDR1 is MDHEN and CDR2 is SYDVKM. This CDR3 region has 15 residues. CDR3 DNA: TGTGCCAGCAGTTTTCAGGGACAGGGGGACAATGAGCAGTTCTTC. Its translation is CASSFQGQGDNEQFF. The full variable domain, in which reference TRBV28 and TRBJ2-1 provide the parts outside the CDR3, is DVKVTQSSRYLVKRTGEKVFLECVQDMDHENMFWYRQDPGLGLRLIYFSYDVKMKEKGDIPEGYSVSREKKERFSLILESASTNQTSMYLCASSFQGQGDNEQFFGPGTRLTVL.

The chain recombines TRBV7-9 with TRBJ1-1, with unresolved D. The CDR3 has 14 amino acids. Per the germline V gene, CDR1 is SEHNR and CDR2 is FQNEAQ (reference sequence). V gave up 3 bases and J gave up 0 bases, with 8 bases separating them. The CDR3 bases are TGTGCCAGCAGCTTGCCCGAAATGAACACTGAAGCTTTCTTT. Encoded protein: CASSLPEMNTEAFF.

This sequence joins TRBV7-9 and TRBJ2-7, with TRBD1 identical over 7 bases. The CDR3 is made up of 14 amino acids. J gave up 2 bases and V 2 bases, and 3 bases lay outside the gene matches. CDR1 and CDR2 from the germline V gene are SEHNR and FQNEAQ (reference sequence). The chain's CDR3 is CASSLSDRTYEQYF. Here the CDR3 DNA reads TGTGCCAGCAGCTTATCGGACAGGACCTACGAGCAGTACTTC.

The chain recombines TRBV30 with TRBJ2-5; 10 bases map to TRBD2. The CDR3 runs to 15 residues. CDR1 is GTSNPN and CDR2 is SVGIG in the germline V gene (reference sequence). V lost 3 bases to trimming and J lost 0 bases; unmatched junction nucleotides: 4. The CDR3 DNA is TGTGCCTGGAGACTAGCGGGATGGAACCAAGAGACCCAGTACTTC. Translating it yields CAWRLAGWNQETQYF.

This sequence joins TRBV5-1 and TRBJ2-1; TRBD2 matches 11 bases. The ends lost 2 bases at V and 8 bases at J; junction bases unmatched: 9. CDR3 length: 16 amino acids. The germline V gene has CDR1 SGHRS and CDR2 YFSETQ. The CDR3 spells CASSFETSGSGDEQFF. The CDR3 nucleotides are TGCGCCAGCAGCTTCGAAACTAGCGGGAGTGGTGATGAGCAGTTCTTC.

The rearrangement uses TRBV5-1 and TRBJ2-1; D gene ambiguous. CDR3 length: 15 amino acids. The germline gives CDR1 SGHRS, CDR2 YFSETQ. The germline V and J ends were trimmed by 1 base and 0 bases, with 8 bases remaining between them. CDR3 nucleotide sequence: TGCGCCAGCAGCTTGTGGACGAGCTCCTACAATGAGCAGTTCTTC. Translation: CASSLWTSSYNEQFF.

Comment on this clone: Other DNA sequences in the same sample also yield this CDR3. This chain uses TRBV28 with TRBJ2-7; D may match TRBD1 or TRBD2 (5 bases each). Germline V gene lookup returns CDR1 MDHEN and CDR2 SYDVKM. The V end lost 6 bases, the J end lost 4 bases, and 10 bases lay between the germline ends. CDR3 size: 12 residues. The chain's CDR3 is CASSLREYEQYF. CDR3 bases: TGTGCCAGCAGCCTCAGGGAGTACGAGCAGTACTTC.

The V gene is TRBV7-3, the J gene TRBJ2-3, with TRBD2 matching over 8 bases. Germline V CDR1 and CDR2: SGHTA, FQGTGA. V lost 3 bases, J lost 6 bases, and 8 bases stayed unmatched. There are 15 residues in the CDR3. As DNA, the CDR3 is TGTGCCAGCAGCTTGGGAGCGGGAGTGGTGGATACGCAGTATTTT. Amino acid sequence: CASSLGAGVVDTQYF.

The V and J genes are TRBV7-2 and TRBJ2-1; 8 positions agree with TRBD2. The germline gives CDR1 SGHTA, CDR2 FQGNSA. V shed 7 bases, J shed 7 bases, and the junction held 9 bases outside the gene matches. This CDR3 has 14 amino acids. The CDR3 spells CASTQAGVRNEQFF. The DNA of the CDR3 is TGTGCCAGCACCCAAGCGGGAGTTAGGAATGAGCAGTTCTTC.

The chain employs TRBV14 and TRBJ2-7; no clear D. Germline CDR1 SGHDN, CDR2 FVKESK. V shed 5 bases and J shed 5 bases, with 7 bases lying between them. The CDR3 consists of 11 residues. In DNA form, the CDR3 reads TGTGCCAGCAGCTTGTACAACGAGCAGTACTTC. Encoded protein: CASSLYNEQYF.

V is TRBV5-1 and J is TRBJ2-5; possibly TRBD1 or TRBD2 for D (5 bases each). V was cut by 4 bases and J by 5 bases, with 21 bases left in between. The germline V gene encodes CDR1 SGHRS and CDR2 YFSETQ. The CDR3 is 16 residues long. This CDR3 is CASSPSGPSLGETQYF. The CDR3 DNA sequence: TGCGCCAGCAGCCCCTCGGGACCCTCCTTGGGGGAGACCCAGTACTTC.

The CDR3: CASSLVGQGEGGYTF. The DNA for the CDR3 is TGTGCCAGCAGCTTGGTTGGACAGGGAGAGGGTGGCTACACCTTC. The chain couples TRBV5-4 to TRBJ1-2; 8 bases are shared with TRBD1. This CDR3 contains 15 residues. The germline gives CDR1 SGHNT, CDR2 YYREEE (reference sequence). Germline trimming cut 0 bases from V and 7 bases from J; bases unmatched to any gene: 8.

The CDR3 loop reads CASSLDRGVNTGELFF. CDR3 DNA sequence: TGTGCCAGCTCCTTGGACAGGGGTGTGAACACCGGGGAGCTGTTTTTT. The gene calls are TRBV28 and TRBJ2-2; TRBD1 agrees at 9 bases. The CDR3 contains 16 residues. The V gene's germline CDR1 is MDHEN and CDR2 SYDVKM. V lost 8 bases to trimming and J lost 1 base; unmatched junction nucleotides: 8.

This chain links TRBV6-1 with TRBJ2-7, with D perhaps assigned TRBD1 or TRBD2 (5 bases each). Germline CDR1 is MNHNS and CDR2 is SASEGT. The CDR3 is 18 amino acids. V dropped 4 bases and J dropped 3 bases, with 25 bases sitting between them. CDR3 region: CASSGGRTGTSLYYEQYF. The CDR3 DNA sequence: TGTGCCAGCAGTGGAGGACGTACCGGGACCAGCCTTTACTACGAGCAGTACTTC.

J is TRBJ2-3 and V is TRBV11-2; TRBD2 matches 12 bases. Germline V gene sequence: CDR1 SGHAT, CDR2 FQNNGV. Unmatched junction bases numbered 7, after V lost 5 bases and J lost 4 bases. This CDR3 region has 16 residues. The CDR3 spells CASSRTSGRLADTQYF. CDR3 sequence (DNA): TGTGCCAGCAGCCGTACTAGCGGGAGGTTGGCAGATACGCAGTATTTT.

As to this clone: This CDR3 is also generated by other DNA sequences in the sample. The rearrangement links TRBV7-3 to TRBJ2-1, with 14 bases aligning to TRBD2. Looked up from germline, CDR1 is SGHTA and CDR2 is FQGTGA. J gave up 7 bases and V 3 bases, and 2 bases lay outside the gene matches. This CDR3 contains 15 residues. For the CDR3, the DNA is TGTGCCAGCAGCTTGGGGACTAGCGGGAGTAATGAGCAGTTCTTC. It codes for CASSLGTSGSNEQFF.

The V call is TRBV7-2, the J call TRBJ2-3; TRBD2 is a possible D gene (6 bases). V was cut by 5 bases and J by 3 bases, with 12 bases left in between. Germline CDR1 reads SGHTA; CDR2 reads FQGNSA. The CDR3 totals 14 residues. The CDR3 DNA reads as TGTGCCAGCAGCCACCGGACTAATACAGATACGCAGTATTTT. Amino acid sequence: CASSHRTNTDTQYF.

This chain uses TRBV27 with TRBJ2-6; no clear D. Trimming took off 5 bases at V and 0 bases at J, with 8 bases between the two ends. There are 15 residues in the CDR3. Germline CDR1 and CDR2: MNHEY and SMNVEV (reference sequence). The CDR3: CASSVHNSGANVLTF. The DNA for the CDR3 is TGTGCCAGCAGTGTACACAACTCTGGGGCCAACGTCCTGACTTTC. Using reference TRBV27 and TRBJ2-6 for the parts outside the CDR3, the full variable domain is EAQVTQNPRYLITVTGKKLTVTCSQNMNHEYMSWYRQDPGLGLRQIYYSMNVEVTDKGDVPEGYKVSRKEKRNFPLILESPSPNQTSLYFCASSVHNSGANVLTFGAGSRLTVL.

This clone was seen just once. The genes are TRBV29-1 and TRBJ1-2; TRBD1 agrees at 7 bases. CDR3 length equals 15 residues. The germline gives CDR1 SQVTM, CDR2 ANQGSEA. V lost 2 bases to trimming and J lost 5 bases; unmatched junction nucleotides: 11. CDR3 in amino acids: CSVERFSRGVYGYTF. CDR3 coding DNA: TGCAGCGTTGAAAGGTTTAGCAGGGGGGTTTATGGCTACACCTTC. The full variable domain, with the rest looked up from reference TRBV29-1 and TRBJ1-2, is SAVISQKPSRDICQRGTSLTIQCQVDSQVTMMFWYRQQPGQSLTLIATANQGSEATYESGFVIDKFPISRPNLTFSTLTVSNMSPEDSSIYLCSVERFSRGVYGYTFGSGTRLTVV.

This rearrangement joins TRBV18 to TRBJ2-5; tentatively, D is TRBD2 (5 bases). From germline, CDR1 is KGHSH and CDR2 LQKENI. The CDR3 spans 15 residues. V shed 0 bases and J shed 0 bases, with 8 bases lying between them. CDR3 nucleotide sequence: TGTGCCAGCTCACCACCGAACGGGAACCAAGAGACCCAGTACTTC. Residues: CASSPPNGNQETQYF.